Listed here are 5 T cell receptor beta chains from one sample, sequenced in a study of shared clonotypes between healthy human individuals. The assay was immunoSEQ multiplex PCR, and TCRdb's table has in-frame clones only and misses some. This table has roughly 640,000 clones, more than 95% appearing once. Sequencing was performed on naive CD4+ T cells sorted from blood. Subset here: CD45RA+ positively selected. All receptors derive from a woman in her 30s in good health.

This clone has a single count. In DNA, the CDR3 is TGTGCCAGCAGTGAGCAATGGGACTCCGGGGCTGAGGGCTACACCTTC. Protein sequence: CASSEQWDSGAEGYTF. The chain links TRBV6-1 to TRBJ1-2; tentative D call: TRBD1 (5 bases). V was clipped by 3 bases and J by 8 bases, with 22 bases between them. Looked up from germline, CDR1 is MNHNS and CDR2 is SASEGT. This CDR3 comprises 16 residues.

V usage is TRBV18 and J usage is TRBJ1-4; 9 positions match TRBD1. V dropped 7 bases and J dropped 6; count of bases not matched to a gene: 3. This CDR3 is built from 13 residues. Per germline, CDR1 KGHSH and CDR2 LQKENI. The chain's CDR3 is CASCRDRDEKLFF. The CDR3 DNA reads as TGTGCCAGCTGCCGGGACAGGGATGAAAAACTGTTTTTT.

The chain links TRBV10-2 to TRBJ1-5; 7 bases line up with TRBD1. CDR1 is WSHSY, CDR2 SAAADI, per germline. The ends lost 5 bases at V and 7 bases at J; junction bases unmatched: 8. CDR3 length: 14 residues. The CDR3 bases are TGCGCCAGCAGTTCTTCAGGGGGAGGCCAGCCCCAGCATTTT. Protein: CASSSSGGGQPQHF.

The J gene is TRBJ1-5, the V gene TRBV28, with D possibly TRBD1 on 5 matching bases. The germline V gene has CDR1 MDHEN and CDR2 SYDVKM. The length of the CDR3 is 12 residues. Trimming shortened V by 11 bases and J by 4 bases, and 12 bases separated the two germline ends. CDR3 amino acids: CAATEGNQPQHF. CDR3 bases: TGTGCCGCGACAGAGGGGAATCAGCCCCAGCATTTT.

The chain joins TRBV28 to TRBJ2-6, with unresolved D. V dropped 5 bases and J dropped 0 bases, with 8 bases sitting between them. Germline assignment: CDR1 MDHEN and CDR2 SYDVKM. The length of the CDR3 is 15 residues. CDR3 protein: CASSTTASGANVLTF. CDR3 coding DNA: TGTGCCAGCAGTACAACAGCCTCTGGGGCCAACGTCCTGACTTTC.